Sequencing of this TCR beta chain was carried out in a study of blood T cell repertoires in COVID-19 (dated by TCRdb to the early 2020s). At the level of the whole study: Samples from collaborators originated in the United States, Italy and Spain and spanned both the acute and convalescent phases of COVID-19. The prospective study material was composed of cDNA or gDNA derived from T cells, B-cell-depleted T cells, or PBMCs. Deeply sampled blood TCRbeta repertoires from subjects exposed to, actively infected with, or recovered from COVID-19 were included in the dataset. The repertoires were made available in a free public database intended to serve as a resource for research on the immune response to SARS-CoV-2. Samples were obtained from the ongoing ImmuneRACE study (first 160 participants) and from approximately 1,200 subjects provided by 6 global collaborators. Sample metadata almost always included a de-identified subject ID, COVID-19 status, age in years and sex. Where available, HLA class I and class II types were obtained from metadata supplied by the sample provider rather than from assay-based typing.

The CDR3 numbers 16 residues from cysteine through phenylalanine. Only the CDR3 DNA is retained, 48 bases long and in frame from the first base. The germline V gene provides CDR1 SGHRS and CDR2 YFSETQ. V is pared back by 0 bases and J by 4 bases, with 16 bases lying between the germline termini. Overall results and qualifications from the work: How much clinical and demographic metadata was included differed by source and by participant, and the metadata was provided uncurated.

This clone was seen a handful of times. Its antigen is still unknown. Base qualities are missing; no much larger clone stands one base away. TCRbeta CDR3 regions were amplified from genomic DNA using the immunoSEQ Assay, a bias-controlled multiplex PCR. On the study's bioinformatics: The number of nucleated cells in each sample was estimated from the amplification of reference gene primers within the assay. To quantify the absolute abundance of each unique TCRbeta CDR3 rearrangement, sequence reads were collapsed and filtered. For each sample, productive Simpson clonality was calculated as the square root of Simpson's diversity index across productive rearrangements. TCRdb took this table from immuneACCESS and kept in-frame rearrangements with V and J called. Such tables lack part of the clones; where checked against another copy, unresolved V genes explain under half of the gap, and the rest is unexplained. V and J calls and clone size are those listed in that table; D and trimming were worked out from the DNA. The sample table records 300,000 to 400,000 clones; 85% to 90% of these occur just once. Jointly, the top ten make up approximately 1% of the sample.

In the prospective study, participants were 18 to 89 years old, resided in about two dozen geographic areas of the United States, and were enrolled through a virtual design. In the prospective study, cohorts were assigned on the basis of participant-reported clinical history obtained from a screening survey and a study questionnaire. ImmuneRACE Cohort 3 recovered participants were defined by two consecutive negative NP/OP PCR tests, healthcare professional clearance, or symptom resolution. Mobile phlebotomists in the prospective study collected whole blood, serum and a nasopharyngeal or oropharyngeal swab from every participant. Additional blood draws and questionnaires over a roughly two-month period could optionally be provided by prospective study participants. Before DNA extraction, blood samples from the prospective study were shipped at room temperature or frozen.

The TCR originated in a man between 18 and 29 years old who had recovered from COVID-19. The sequence is built from TRBV5-1 and TRBJ1-1, and the D gene may be TRBD1, 5 bases matching. Sequencing used PBMCs or T cells enriched from blood (not recorded which). The CDR3 protein: CASSLALVGHGTEAFF. The DNA sequence is given as TGCGCCAGCAGCTTGGCCCTGGTGGGGCACGGCACTGAAGCTTTCTTT.